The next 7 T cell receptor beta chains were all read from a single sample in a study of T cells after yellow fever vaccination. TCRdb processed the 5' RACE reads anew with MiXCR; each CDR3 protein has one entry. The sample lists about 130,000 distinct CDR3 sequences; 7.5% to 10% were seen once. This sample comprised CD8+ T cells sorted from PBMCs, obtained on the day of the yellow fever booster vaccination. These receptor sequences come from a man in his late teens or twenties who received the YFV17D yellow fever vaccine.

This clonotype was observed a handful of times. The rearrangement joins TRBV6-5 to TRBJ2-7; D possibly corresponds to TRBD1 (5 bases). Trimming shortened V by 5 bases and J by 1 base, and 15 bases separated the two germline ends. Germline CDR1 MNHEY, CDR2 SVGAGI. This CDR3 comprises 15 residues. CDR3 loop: CASSHRADSSYEQYF. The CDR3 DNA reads TGTGCCAGCAGTCACCGAGCCGACAGTTCCTACGAGCAGTACTTC.

In DNA form, the CDR3 reads TGTGCCAGCAGTTACCCTCGACAGGGGGCGACCGGGGAGCTGTTTTTT. Its translation is CASSYPRQGATGELFF. The J gene is TRBJ2-2, the V gene TRBV6-2 or TRBV6-3; 10 bases map to TRBD1. CDR1 and CDR2 from the germline V gene are MNHEY and SVGEGT. This CDR3 comprises 16 residues. V lost 2 bases to trimming and J lost 5 bases; unmatched junction nucleotides: 5.

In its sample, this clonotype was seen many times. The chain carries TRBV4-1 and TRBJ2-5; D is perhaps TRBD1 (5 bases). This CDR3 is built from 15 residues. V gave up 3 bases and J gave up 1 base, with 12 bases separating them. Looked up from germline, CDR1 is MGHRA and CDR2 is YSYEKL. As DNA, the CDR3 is TGCGCCAGCAGCCATCTGGTAGGGGCCCAAGAGACCCAGTACTTC. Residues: CASSHLVGAQETQYF.

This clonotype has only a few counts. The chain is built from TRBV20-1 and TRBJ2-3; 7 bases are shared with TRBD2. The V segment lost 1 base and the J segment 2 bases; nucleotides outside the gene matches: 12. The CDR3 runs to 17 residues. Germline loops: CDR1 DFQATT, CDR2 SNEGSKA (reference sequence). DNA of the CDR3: TGCAGTGCTAGAGGGTTACGCGAGCGGGGAAACACAGATACGCAGTATTTT. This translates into CSARGLRERGNTDTQYF.

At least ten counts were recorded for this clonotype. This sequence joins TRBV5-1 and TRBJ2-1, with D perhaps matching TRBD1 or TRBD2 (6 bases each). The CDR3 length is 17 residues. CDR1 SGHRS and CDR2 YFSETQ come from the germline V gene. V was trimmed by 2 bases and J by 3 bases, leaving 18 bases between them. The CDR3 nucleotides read TGCGCCAGCAGCTTTATGGGGGGCGAAGGTGTCTACAATGAGCAGTTCTTC. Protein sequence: CASSFMGGEGVYNEQFF.

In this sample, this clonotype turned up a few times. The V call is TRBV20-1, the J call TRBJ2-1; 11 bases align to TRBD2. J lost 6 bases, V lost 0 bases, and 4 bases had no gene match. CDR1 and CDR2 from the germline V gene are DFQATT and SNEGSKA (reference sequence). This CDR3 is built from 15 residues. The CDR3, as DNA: TGCAGTGCTAGAGATTTAACTAGCGGGAGCAATGAGCAGTTCTTC. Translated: CSARDLTSGSNEQFF.

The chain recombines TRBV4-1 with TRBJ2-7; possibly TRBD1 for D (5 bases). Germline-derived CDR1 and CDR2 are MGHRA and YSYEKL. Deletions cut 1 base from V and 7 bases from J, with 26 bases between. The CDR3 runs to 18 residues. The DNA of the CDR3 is TGCGCCAGCAGCCAAGGTGGGGCCAGAAAAACCCCCTTATTTGAGCAGTACTTC. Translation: CASSQGGARKTPLFEQYF.